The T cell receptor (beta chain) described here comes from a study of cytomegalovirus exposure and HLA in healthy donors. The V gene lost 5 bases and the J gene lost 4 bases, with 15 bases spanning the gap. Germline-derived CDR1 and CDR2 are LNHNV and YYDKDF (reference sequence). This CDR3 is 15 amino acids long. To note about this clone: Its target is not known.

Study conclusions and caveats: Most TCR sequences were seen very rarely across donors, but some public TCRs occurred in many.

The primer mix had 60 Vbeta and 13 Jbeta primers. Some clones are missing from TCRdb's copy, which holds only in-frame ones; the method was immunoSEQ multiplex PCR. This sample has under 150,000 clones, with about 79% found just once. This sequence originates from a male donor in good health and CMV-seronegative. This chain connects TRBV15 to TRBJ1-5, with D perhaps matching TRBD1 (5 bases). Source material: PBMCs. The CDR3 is CATSSSRRGNQPQHF. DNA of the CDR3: TGTGCCACCAGCTCATCGAGGAGGGGAAATCAGCCCCAGCATTTT.